Listed below are T cell receptor beta chains from one sample, sequenced in a study of Ad26.COV2.S vaccination and SARS-CoV-2 variants. Using immunoSEQ multiplex PCR, the repertoire was profiled, and TCRdb retains in-frame clones only, with some absent. The data contain about 350,000 clones, more than 75% of them singletons. Sequences were derived from peripheral blood, sampled in a trial of Ad26.COV2.S vaccine versus placebo. The receptors were gathered from a person between 18 and 60 years old who received the Ad26.COV2.S COVID-19 vaccine or a placebo. Each CDR3 is given with its conserved first and last residue. The order of the fields is J gene, V gene, D gene, clone size, CDR3 DNA, CDR3 protein. The D gene is left open where the match is weak. Expanded clones get a size class; other rows say once, few or many, or leave the size out.

TRBJ1-6 TRBV5-1 TRBD1 . TGCGCCAGCAGCTCAGGGACAGTTTCTTCACCCCTCCACTTT CASSSGTVSSPLHF
TRBJ1-1 TRBV19 TRBD1 . TGTGCCAGTAGAACCCCTGAGGGGGCTGCTTTCTTT CASRTPEGAAFF
TRBJ2-1 TRBV5-6 . once TGTGCCAGCAGCTTGGTGACTAACTACAATGAGCAGTTCTTC CASSLVTNYNEQFF
TRBJ1-1 TRBV29-1 TRBD1 . TGCAGCGTCCTAACAGGGGACACTGAAGCTTTCTTT CSVLTGDTEAFF
TRBJ1-4 TRBV4-3 . . TGCGCCAGCAGCCAGTATATGACCGGAGGGACCGTAGGTGAAAAACTGTTTTTT CASSQYMTGGTVGEKLFF
TRBJ2-3 TRBV5-1 TRBD1 . TGCGCCAGCAGCAATTGGACAGGCCCCACAGATACGCAGTATTTT CASSNWTGPTDTQYF
TRBJ2-3 TRBV15 TRBD1 . TGTGCCACCAGCAGAGAGGGGACAGGGGGCGCCGGCACAGATACGCAGTATTTT CATSREGTGGAGTDTQYF
TRBJ2-7 TRBV6-5 TRBD2 . TGTGCCAGCAGTTCCACGGGACTAGCCGGCGAGCAGTACTTC CASSSTGLAGEQYF
TRBJ2-7 TRBV10-3 . . TGTGCCACCGCGGCGGTCCTAAGCTCCTACGAGCAGTACTTC CATAAVLSSYEQYF
TRBJ1-5 TRBV3-1/TRBV3-2 . once TGTGCCAGCAGCCAAGGGGGGAGCCAGCCCCAGCATTTT CASSQGGSQPQHF
TRBJ1-1 TRBV14 . . TGTGCCAGCAGCCAAAACAGGGAGCGAGGATTCTTT CASSQNRERGFF
TRBJ2-1 TRBV19 . . TGTGCCAGTAGTATCTATAGCGAGCAGTTCTTC CASSIYSEQFF
TRBJ2-7 TRBV5-1 TRBD1 few TGCGCCAGCAGCTTGGCAGGGACAGGGGGCTTCTACGAGCAGTACTTC CASSLAGTGGFYEQYF
TRBJ1-3 TRBV28 . . TGTGCCAGCAGTTCGCAGGGTCTGGGGGCGGCTGGAAACACCATATATTTT CASSSQGLGAAGNTIYF
TRBJ2-1 TRBV27 TRBD1 . TGTGCCAGCAGACCGGGACAGGGGAACAATGAGCAGTTCTTC CASRPGQGNNEQFF
TRBJ2-5 TRBV7-2 . . TGTGCCAGCAGCATATTACTGGAGACCCAGTACTTC CASSILLETQYF
TRBJ2-1 TRBV7-9 TRBD1 . TGTGCCAGCAGCGCAAAGGACAGGGGTCGGCCTGAGCAGTTCTTC CASSAKDRGRPEQFF
TRBJ2-2 TRBV10-3 . . TGTGCCATCAGTGAAAGTACGTCTGGTACCGGGGAGCTGTTTTTT CAISESTSGTGELFF
TRBJ2-2 TRBV3-1/TRBV3-2 . . TGTGCCAGCAGCCAAAACCCGGGACACCTGACCGGGGAGCTGTTTTTT CASSQNPGHLTGELFF
TRBJ1-1 TRBV27 . . TGTGCCAGCAGTTTATTGGTCTCCGACACTGAAGCTTTCTTT CASSLLVSDTEAFF
TRBJ2-7 TRBV6-5 TRBD1 once TGTGCCAGCAGCCATCCGGGACAGGGGATCCACGAGCAGTACTTC CASSHPGQGIHEQYF
TRBJ2-3 TRBV4-1 . . TGCGCCAGCAGCCAAGAGAGGTCGGGGCATGCTACGCAGTATTTT CASSQERSGHATQYF
TRBJ2-2 TRBV4-3 . once TGCGCCAGCAGCCAGCTATTCAACACCGGGGAGCTGTTTTTT CASSQLFNTGELFF
TRBJ1-1 TRBV2 . . TGTGCCAGCAGTGAGGTCAGGAAGAACACTGAAGCTTTCTTT CASSEVRKNTEAFF
TRBJ2-1 TRBV21-1 . once TGTGCCAGCAGCAAAGGGGGGGCAAACACGAGCTCCTACAATGAGCAGTTCTTC CASSKGGANTSSYNEQFF
TRBJ1-3 TRBV3-1/TRBV3-2 . . TGTGCCAGCAGCCCTAGACAGCTAAGGGGCTCTGGAAACACCATATATTTT CASSPRQLRGSGNTIYF
TRBJ1-1 TRBV5-1 . . TGCGCCAGCAGCCCCGAGGGGGGGCAGGGAGCTTTCTTT CASSPEGGQGAFF
TRBJ2-1 TRBV11-3 TRBD2 . TGTGCCAGCAGCCAAAGGAGCGGGAGGGCCGAGAGGGAGCAGTTCTTC CASSQRSGRAEREQFF
TRBJ1-2 TRBV6-2/TRBV6-3 . . TGTGCCAGCAGCCTATACCCCGGGAGGGGAGGCGGCTACACCTTC CASSLYPGRGGGYTF
TRBJ1-5 TRBV4-1 TRBD1 . TGCGCCAGTGACTCGGGACAGCCGAATCAGCCCCAGCATTTT CASDSGQPNQPQHF
TRBJ2-1 TRBV2 TRBD1 . TGTGCCAGCAGTTTGGACAGGGGGCTTCACAATGAGCAGTTCTTC CASSLDRGLHNEQFF
TRBJ2-1 TRBV29-1 . . TGCAGCGTTGCCACCGGGGGCACAGAGTGGTTCTTC CSVATGGTEWFF
TRBJ2-1 TRBV2 . few TGTGCCAGCAGTGAAAGGGCGGCCGGGAAGAATGAGCAGTTCTTC CASSERAAGKNEQFF
TRBJ2-3 TRBV7-6 TRBD2 . TGTGCCAGCAGCCACTCACTAGCGTCTAGCACAGATACGCAGTATTTT CASSHSLASSTDTQYF
TRBJ2-1 TRBV18 . . TGTGCCAGCTCAGACGCTTCCGGGCACAATGAGCAGTTCTTC CASSDASGHNEQFF
TRBJ2-1 TRBV12-3/TRBV12-4 . few TGTGCCAGCAGCACCCGGGACTACAATGAGCAGTTCTTC CASSTRDYNEQFF
TRBJ2-3 TRBV5-4 TRBD2 . TGTGCCAGCAGCACCCGGACTAGCGGCTCAGATACGCAGTATTTT CASSTRTSGSDTQYF
TRBJ2-2 TRBV14 . . TGTGCCAGCAGCCAATTCTCGGCCCAGACGAACACCGGGGAGCTGTTTTTT CASSQFSAQTNTGELFF
TRBJ1-1 TRBV2 . . TGTGCCAGCAGAACCAGTGTAGGAGCTTTCTTT CASRTSVGAFF
TRBJ1-2 TRBV6-6 . . TGTGCCAGCAGTTACGCAGGGGACTATGGCTACACCTTC CASSYAGDYGYTF
TRBJ1-6 TRBV10-3 TRBD1 . TGTGCCATCAGTGAGTCAGGTGGACAGGCGAGCTCCTATAATTCACCCCTCCACTTT CAISESGGQASSYNSPLHF
TRBJ2-2 TRBV19 . . TGTGCCAGTCCCAATCAGAACACCGGGGAGCTGTTTTTT CASPNQNTGELFF
TRBJ2-5 TRBV11-2 . . TGTGCCAGCAGCTTGGCACAGACTGAAGAGACCCAGTACTTC CASSLAQTEETQYF
TRBJ1-4 TRBV13 TRBD1 . TGTGCCAGCAGCTTAATTAGGGACAGAGAAAAACTGTTTTTT CASSLIRDREKLFF